The 27 T cell receptor beta chains below were found in one sample sequenced in a study of cytomegalovirus exposure and HLA in healthy donors. The study ran its PCR with 60 Vbeta and 13 Jbeta primers. Sequencing was performed with immunoSEQ multiplex PCR; in TCRdb, only in-frame clones are kept and a portion is missing. Of 75,000 to 100,000 clones listed, 60% to 80% were seen once; the top ten hold roughly 3%. The sequenced sample consisted of PBMCs. The receptors stem from a man aged 35-49 years in good health and CMV-seronegative.

Worth noting for this clone: Mismatch with germline at one junction end may stem from a read error. Other DNA variants within this sample encode the same CDR3. CDR3 in amino acids: CASSFGTGIGGLFF. CDR3 in DNA: TGTGCCAGTAGCTTCGGGACAGGGATAGGCGGGCTGTTTTTT. This chain uses TRBV11-2 with TRBJ1-4, with TRBD1 identical over 9 bases. Germline loops: CDR1 SGHAT, CDR2 FQNNGV. This CDR3 is built from 14 residues.

The chain has TRBV5-4 and TRBJ2-1; D is unresolved. Trimming took off 0 bases at V and 6 bases at J, with 10 bases between the two ends. This CDR3 has 14 amino acids. CDR1 and CDR2 from the germline V gene are SGHNT and YYREEE (reference sequence). This chain's CDR3 is CASSLVLVSNEQFF. The CDR3 DNA is TGTGCCAGCAGCTTGGTTCTAGTATCCAATGAGCAGTTCTTC.

A few counts support this clone. Other DNA sequences from this sample encode an identical CDR3 as well. J is TRBJ1-1 and V is TRBV2; D unclear. The CDR3 is 15 amino acids. V gave up 2 bases and J gave up 2 bases, with 12 bases separating them. Germline loops: CDR1 SNHLY, CDR2 FYNNEI. The CDR3 DNA follows: TGTGCCAGCAGTGAAAGGGCCGGGGTAAACACTGAAGCTTTCTTT. This sequence encodes CASSERAGVNTEAFF.

The gene calls are TRBV11-2 and TRBJ1-1; 8 bases map to TRBD1. The CDR3 extends over 16 amino acids. The V gene end was trimmed by 5 bases and the J gene end by 5 bases; junction bases not matched to a gene: 13. Germline CDR1 SGHAT, CDR2 FQNNGV. CDR3 in amino acids: CASSLLPGGEGTEAFF. CDR3 DNA: TGTGCCAGCAGCCTTCTCCCAGGGGGCGAGGGTACTGAAGCTTTCTTT.

V gene TRBV27 combines with J gene TRBJ2-1; 11 nucleotides align to TRBD1. Germline V gene sequence: CDR1 MNHEY, CDR2 SMNVEV (reference sequence). The CDR3 totals 17 residues. V gave up 5 bases and J gave up 7 bases; unmatched junction bases: 13. CDR3 coding DNA: TGTGCCAGCAGTCCAAACCGCGGGACAGGGGGTTTGAATGAGCAGTTCTTC. It specifies CASSPNRGTGGLNEQFF.

The sample holds one count of this clone. The chain uses TRBV5-4 and TRBJ2-7; 7 bases align to TRBD2. Germline CDR1 is SGHNT and CDR2 is YYREEE (reference sequence). The trim removed 6 bases at V and 6 bases at J, leaving 15 bases unmatched. The CDR3 runs 15 residues. The DNA of the CDR3 is TGTGCCAGCACCGATAGGCCGGCGGGAGTCGGCGAGCAGTACTTC. Amino acids: CASTDRPAGVGEQYF.

V usage is TRBV10-3 and J usage is TRBJ2-7; 7 bases agree with TRBD2. Germline CDR1 reads ENHRY; CDR2 reads SYGVKD. This CDR3 comprises 13 residues. The junction had 2 bases not matched to a gene; V was cut back by 4 bases and J by 2 bases. The CDR3 DNA reads TGTGCCATCAGTGTTGGGGGGGCCTACGAGCAGTACTTC. Amino acids: CAISVGGAYEQYF.

The chain joins TRBV27 to TRBJ1-5; 8 bases align to TRBD1. V dropped 6 bases and J dropped 4; count of bases not matched to a gene: 11. The CDR3 extends over 16 amino acids. Germline V gene sequence: CDR1 MNHEY, CDR2 SMNVEV (reference sequence). CDR3 loop: CASRLSWTGKNQPQHF. As DNA, the CDR3 is TGTGCCAGCAGATTGAGCTGGACAGGGAAAAATCAGCCCCAGCATTTT.

This chain links TRBV5-1 with TRBJ2-6; D is possibly TRBD1 (6 bases). Trimming shortened V by 5 bases and J by 0 bases, and 15 bases separated the two germline ends. Per the germline V gene, CDR1 is SGHRS and CDR2 is YFSETQ. The CDR3 length is 17 residues. The DNA for the CDR3 is TGCGCCAGCAGTCCGGGACACCGACCCTCTGGGGCCAACGTCCTGACTTTC. Protein sequence: CASSPGHRPSGANVLTF.

The V call is TRBV6-5, the J call TRBJ2-7, with TRBD1 matching over 8 bases. This CDR3 is built from 15 residues. Looked up from germline, CDR1 is MNHEY and CDR2 is SVGAGI. The V segment lost 4 bases and the J segment 3 bases; nucleotides outside the gene matches: 8. CDR3 amino acids: CASSSLGTGGYEQYF. The CDR3 DNA follows: TGTGCCAGCAGTTCTCTTGGGACAGGAGGCTACGAGCAGTACTTC.

The rearrangement joins TRBV19 to TRBJ1-2; a possible D gene is TRBD1 (5 bases). V was pared by 6 bases and J by 8 bases, with 7 bases between. In germline, CDR1 is LNHDA, CDR2 SQIVND (reference sequence). The CDR3 covers 10 residues. CDR3 DNA sequence: TGTGCCAGTAGAGGGGTCGGCTACACCTTC. The encoded protein is CASRGVGYTF.

This clone is labeled medium-sized. The gene calls are TRBV29-1 and TRBJ2-7; TRBD1 agrees at 8 bases. V was clipped by 4 bases and J by 6 bases; unmatched bases: 8. The germline V gene encodes CDR1 SQVTM and CDR2 ANQGSEA. This CDR3 is 13 amino acids long. CDR3: CSVALPTGVEQYF. CDR3 DNA sequence: TGCAGCGTTGCCTTACCGACAGGGGTCGAGCAGTACTTC.

This clone was counted between two and nine times. V and J are TRBV19 and TRBJ1-1, with a weak D call TRBD1 (5 bases). This CDR3 has 15 amino acids. The germline CDR1 and CDR2 sequences are LNHDA and SQIVND (reference sequence). Trimming shortened V by 3 bases and J by 2 bases, and 13 bases separated the two germline ends. CDR3 in DNA: TGTGCCAGTAGTATCACGCAGACAGTAAACACTGAAGCTTTCTTT. Protein product: CASSITQTVNTEAFF.

V usage is TRBV7-9 and J usage is TRBJ1-4, with 8 bases aligning to TRBD1. Germline CDR1 reads SEHNR; CDR2 reads FQNEAQ (reference sequence). The ends lost 5 bases at V and 7 bases at J; junction bases unmatched: 6. The CDR3 runs 14 residues. The CDR3 loop reads CASSAGQEAEKLFF. The CDR3 DNA sequence: TGTGCCAGCAGCGCGGGACAGGAAGCTGAAAAACTGTTTTTT.

This chain joins TRBV5-4 and TRBJ2-5, with 7 bases identical to TRBD1. The V gene's germline CDR1 is SGHNT and CDR2 YYREEE (reference sequence). The CDR3 covers 15 residues. V lost 4 bases, J lost 5 bases, and 11 bases stayed unmatched. Here the CDR3 DNA reads TGTGCCAGCAGCACACGACAGGGAATGAAGGAGACCCAGTACTTC. Translation gives CASSTRQGMKETQYF.

The genes are TRBV30 and TRBJ1-5; perhaps TRBD1 as D (6 bases). The CDR3 length is 13 residues. CDR1 is GTSNPN and CDR2 is SVGIG in the germline V gene (reference sequence). V was cut by 3 bases and J by 4 bases, with 10 bases left in between. The CDR3 loop is CAWRRQDNQPQHF. The CDR3 DNA sequence: TGTGCCTGGAGGAGACAGGATAATCAGCCCCAGCATTTT.

The chain employs TRBV11-2 and TRBJ2-5, with D tentatively TRBD2 (6 bases). The germline V gene encodes CDR1 SGHAT and CDR2 FQNNGV. CDR3 size: 16 residues. The V gene lost 4 bases and the J gene lost 1 base, with 16 bases spanning the gap. The CDR3 DNA sequence: TGTGCCAGCAGCTCCGAAGGGACTCTAGTCCAAGAGACCCAGTACTTC. This sequence encodes CASSSEGTLVQETQYF.

The CDR3 bases are TGTGCCAGCAGCCCCAACGTGGAGGGCAACACCGGGGAGCTGTTTTTT. Protein sequence: CASSPNVEGNTGELFF. The chain couples TRBV6-4 to TRBJ2-2, with TRBD2 as a possible D gene (6 bases). V was shortened by 6 bases and J by 2 bases, with 16 bases between the two germline ends. The CDR3 contains 16 residues. In germline, CDR1 is MRHNA, CDR2 SNTAGT.

J is TRBJ2-3 and V is TRBV5-4, with TRBD2 as a possible D gene (6 bases). The CDR3 loop spans 14 amino acids. Trimming took 4 bases from V and 3 from J, leaving 12 bases between them. The germline V gene has CDR1 SGHNT and CDR2 YYREEE (reference sequence). CDR3 sequence reads: CASSPAEGTDTQYF. The CDR3 DNA is TGTGCCAGCAGCCCGGCGGAGGGAACAGATACGCAGTATTTT. Full variable domain (missing parts from reference TRBV5-4 and TRBJ2-3): ETGVTQSPTHLIKTRGQQVTLRCSSQSGHNTVSWYQQALGQGPQFIFQYYREEENGRGNFPPRFSGLQFPNYSSELNVNALELDDSALYLCASSPAEGTDTQYFGPGTRLTVL.

The chain combines TRBV30 with TRBJ1-1; 9 nucleotides agree with TRBD1. Losses at the gene ends were 3 bases for V and 3 bases for J; bases not matched to a gene: 11. Germline assignment: CDR1 GTSNPN and CDR2 SVGIG (reference sequence). This CDR3 has 16 amino acids. The CDR3 is CAWRATGTGTDTEAFF. The CDR3 region has the DNA TGTGCCTGGAGAGCAACCGGGACAGGGACGGACACTGAAGCTTTCTTT. The complete variable domain, with remaining parts taken from reference TRBV30 and TRBJ1-1, reads SQTIHQWPATLVQPVGSPLSLECTVEGTSNPNLYWYRQAAGRGLQLLFYSVGIGQISSEVPQNLSASRPQDRQFILSSKKLLLSDSGFYLCAWRATGTGTDTEAFFGQGTRLTVV.

V is TRBV6-6 and J is TRBJ2-1; perhaps TRBD1 as D (6 bases). Trimming left V 6 bases short and J 5 bases short, with 14 bases between. This CDR3 region has 14 residues. Germline CDR1 MNHNY, CDR2 SVGAGI (reference sequence). CDR3 region: CASRDSAINNEQFF. The CDR3 nucleotides are TGTGCCAGCAGGGACAGCGCCATAAACAATGAGCAGTTCTTC.

The chain is built from TRBV28 and TRBJ2-1, with TRBD1 matching over 7 bases. The trim removed 3 bases at V and 15 bases at J, leaving 8 bases unmatched. Germline CDR1 and CDR2: MDHEN and SYDVKM. This CDR3 spans 12 amino acids. CDR3 amino acids: CASSFGTARGFF. In DNA form, the CDR3 reads TGTGCCAGCAGTTTTGGGACAGCTCGGGGGTTCTTC.

The J gene is TRBJ2-3, the V gene TRBV6-1; D gene uncertain. Trimming removed 1 base from V and 4 bases from J, with 12 bases in between. Per germline, CDR1 MNHNS and CDR2 SASEGT. This CDR3 contains 15 residues. The CDR3 here is CASSEEWRNSDTQYF. The CDR3 nucleotides read TGTGCCAGCAGTGAAGAATGGAGAAATTCAGATACGCAGTATTTT.

The gene calls are TRBV6-1 and TRBJ1-6; D is unclear. The CDR3 runs to 15 residues. Germline V gene sequence: CDR1 MNHNS, CDR2 SASEGT. V was shortened by 4 bases and J by 6 bases, with 13 bases between the two germline ends. Here the CDR3 DNA reads TGTGCCAGCAGTGCCACAGCTACTCTTAATTCACCCCTCCACTTT. Translating gives CASSATATLNSPLHF.

The chain links TRBV7-9 to TRBJ2-2; 8 bases are a match to TRBD2. Losses at the gene ends were 3 bases for V and 6 bases for J; bases not matched to a gene: 3. The germline CDR1 and CDR2 sequences are SEHNR and FQNEAQ (reference sequence). The CDR3 covers 14 residues. The CDR3 bases are TGTGCCAGCAGCTTCGGGGGGGCTTCCGGGGAGCTGTTTTTT. As protein: CASSFGGASGELFF.

The rearrangement uses TRBV28 and TRBJ2-1; 7 nucleotides match TRBD1. Germline trimming cut 6 bases from V and 1 base from J; bases unmatched to any gene: 6. Germline V gene lookup returns CDR1 MDHEN and CDR2 SYDVKM. The CDR3 sequence is 15 residues long. DNA for the CDR3: TGTGCCAGCAGCACCGAGACAGGGTCCTACAATGAGCAGTTCTTC. Amino acid sequence: CASSTETGSYNEQFF.

The V gene is TRBV15, the J gene TRBJ2-7; weak D call: TRBD2 (5 bases). CDR1 and CDR2 (germline): LNHNV, YYDKDF (reference sequence). The V and J ends lost 1 base and 0 bases respectively, with 7 bases between them. The CDR3 spans 14 residues. CDR3 coding DNA: TGTGCCACCAGCAGAGCGGGGTACTCCTACGAGCAGTACTTC. Amino acid sequence: CATSRAGYSYEQYF.